These 20 T cell receptor beta chains originate from one sample sequenced in a study of blood T cell repertoires in COVID-19. Profiling relied on immunoSEQ multiplex PCR, and the TCRdb table lists in-frame clones only, not all of them. The data contain approximately 210,000 clones, 85% to 90% of them singletons. The sequencing sample was made of PBMCs or T cells enriched from blood (not recorded which). The receptor set was obtained from a woman aged 50 to 60 with acute COVID-19.

This clone was counted a few times. The chain is built from TRBV6-5 and TRBJ1-2; 9 bases match TRBD1. Germline V CDR1 and CDR2: MNHEY, SVGAGI. The CDR3 extends over 14 amino acids. V dropped 6 bases and J dropped 7; count of bases not matched to a gene: 9. Written as DNA, the CDR3 is TGTGCCAGCAGCCGACAGGGGGGAACCGGTGGCTACACCTTC. This gives the protein CASSRQGGTGGYTF.

This chain connects TRBV10-3 to TRBJ2-7; 8 nucleotides match TRBD1. Germline V CDR1 and CDR2: ENHRY, SYGVKD. V trimming: 5 bases; J trimming: 5 bases; junction bases outside the gene matches: 8. The CDR3 consists of 14 residues. CDR3 DNA: TGTGCCATCAGTACAGGGGGACCCGACAACGAGCAGTACTTC. Protein: CAISTGGPDNEQYF.

This clone appeared a few times. V and J are TRBV18 and TRBJ2-1; D call uncertain. This CDR3 has 11 residues. Trimming pared 2 bases from V and 10 bases from J, leaving 6 bases between. Germline V gene data show CDR1 as KGHSH and CDR2 as LQKENI. CDR3 loop: CASSPGEEQFF. In nucleotides, the CDR3 is TGTGCCAGCTCACCAGGAGAAGAGCAGTTCTTC.

This rearrangement joins TRBV12-3 or TRBV12-4 to TRBJ2-2; no reliable D call. The CDR3 loop spans 12 amino acids. Trimming left V 10 bases short and J 2 bases short, with 8 bases between. CDR3 in amino acids: CATLLNTGELFF. CDR3 bases: TGTGCCACCCTTCTTAACACCGGGGAGCTGTTTTTT.

The V and J genes are TRBV5-4 and TRBJ1-2; the D gene is possibly TRBD1 (5 bases). The CDR3 contains 16 residues. V lost 1 base, J lost 0 bases, and 13 bases lay in between. From germline, CDR1 is SGHNT and CDR2 YYREEE (reference sequence). The CDR3 coding sequence is TGTGCCAGCAGCTTGCCGCTAAGGGGCACTAACTATGGCTACACCTTC. As protein: CASSLPLRGTNYGYTF.

V is TRBV30 and J is TRBJ1-1, with D possibly TRBD1 on 6 matching bases. This CDR3 region has 12 residues. The V gene lost 8 bases and the J gene lost 2 bases, with 12 bases spanning the gap. Germline CDR1 reads GTSNPN; CDR2 reads SVGIG (reference sequence). The CDR3 DNA is TGTGCCCCGAGGGGGGGTAACACTGAAGCTTTCTTT. This sequence encodes CAPRGGNTEAFF.

V usage is TRBV28 and J usage is TRBJ2-7, with 7 bases fitting TRBD1. The CDR3 length is 15 residues. Unmatched junction bases numbered 15, after V lost 7 bases and J lost 6 bases. The V gene's germline CDR1 is MDHEN and CDR2 SYDVKM. The CDR3, as DNA: TGTGCCAGCACTCCCGCCGGGACAGAAGGACGCGAGCAGTACTTC. As protein: CASTPAGTEGREQYF.

The rearrangement links TRBV7-9 to TRBJ2-2; 11 nucleotides agree with TRBD2. Germline CDR1 and CDR2: SEHNR and FQNEAQ (reference sequence). The CDR3 spans 16 residues. After removal of 5 bases from V and 0 bases from J, the junction contained 2 bases not matched to a gene. CDR3 sequence (DNA): TGTGCCAGCAGCCAGACTAGCGGGACGAACACCGGGGAGCTGTTTTTT. This encodes CASSQTSGTNTGELFF.

The rearrangement joins TRBV28 to TRBJ2-7; TRBD1 is a possible D gene (6 bases). Germline-derived CDR1 and CDR2 are MDHEN and SYDVKM. The CDR3 has 14 residues. The V gene lost 2 bases and the J gene lost 4 bases, with 12 bases spanning the gap. In nucleotides, the CDR3 is TGTGCCAGCAGTTTAACGGGACAAAAATACGAGCAGTACTTC. It translates to CASSLTGQKYEQYF.

The V gene is TRBV9, the J gene TRBJ1-5, with D unresolved. The CDR3 runs to 15 residues. V lost 4 bases, J lost 1 base, and 12 bases lay in between. Germline V gene data show CDR1 as SGDLS and CDR2 as YYNGEE. The CDR3 bases are TGTGCCAGCAGCAAAGGAGACGGAAGCAATCAGCCCCAGCATTTT. This codes for CASSKGDGSNQPQHF.

The chain employs TRBV7-9 and TRBJ2-7; D may be TRBD1 (6 bases). Germline-derived CDR1 and CDR2 are SEHNR and FQNEAQ (reference sequence). The CDR3 is 19 amino acids. V lost 6 bases and J 1 base, leaving 28 bases between the germline ends. The CDR3 DNA is TGTGCCAGCAGTCCAATCAATCGTACACCGAGGACAGCATCCTACGAGCAGTACTTC. As protein: CASSPINRTPRTASYEQYF.

V and J are TRBV19 and TRBJ2-1; 8 bases agree with TRBD2. CDR3 length: 14 amino acids. Germline V gene sequence: CDR1 LNHDA, CDR2 SQIVND (reference sequence). Trimming took 3 bases from V and 10 from J; bases not matched to a gene: 8. CDR3 protein: CASSIAGTSKEQFF. CDR3 nucleotides: TGTGCCAGTAGTATCGCCGGGACTAGTAAGGAGCAGTTCTTC.

V and J are TRBV4-2 and TRBJ2-7, with TRBD1 matching over 7 bases. Trimming cost V 0 bases and J 3 bases; bases outside gene matches: 8. This CDR3 comprises 16 residues. CDR1 is LGHNA and CDR2 is YNFKEQ in the germline V gene. CDR3 residues: CASSQDYGTAVYEQYF. CDR3 nucleotides: TGTGCCAGCAGCCAAGATTATGGGACAGCGGTCTACGAGCAGTACTTC.

This sequence joins TRBV7-6 and TRBJ2-7; 7 nucleotides align to TRBD1. The V and J ends lost 5 bases and 3 bases, in that order; junction bases with no gene match: 10. CDR1 is SGHVS and CDR2 is FNYEAQ in the germline V gene. This CDR3 contains 15 residues. The CDR3 coding sequence is TGTGCCAGCAGCACCGGACAGGTGGGTCTCTACGAGCAGTACTTC. Its translation: CASSTGQVGLYEQYF.

As DNA, the CDR3 is TGTGCCTGGGACAGGGGCTCCTACGAGCAGTACTTC. Protein: CAWDRGSYEQYF. This chain uses TRBV30 with TRBJ2-7; 8 bases agree with TRBD1. This CDR3 is built from 12 residues. Germline trimming cut 5 bases from V and 0 bases from J; bases unmatched to any gene: 0. CDR1 is GTSNPN and CDR2 is SVGIG in the germline V gene (reference sequence).

The chain recombines TRBV5-4 with TRBJ2-7; 10 bases fit TRBD2. V lost 5 bases to trimming and J lost 0 bases; unmatched junction nucleotides: 8. This CDR3 is built from 16 residues. From germline, CDR1 is SGHNT and CDR2 YYREEE (reference sequence). The DNA of the CDR3 is TGTGCCAGCAGTCCTGGACTAGCGGCTCTCTCCTACGAGCAGTACTTC. Amino acids: CASSPGLAALSYEQYF. Together with reference TRBV5-4 and TRBJ2-7, the CDR3 gives the full variable domain: ETGVTQSPTHLIKTRGQQVTLRCSSQSGHNTVSWYQQALGQGPQFIFQYYREEENGRGNFPPRFSGLQFPNYSSELNVNALELDDSALYLCASSPGLAALSYEQYFGPGTRLTVT.

This chain links TRBV7-9 with TRBJ1-6, with 7 bases matching TRBD1. The V gene end was trimmed by 1 base and the J gene end by 6 bases; junction bases not matched to a gene: 6. CDR1 is SEHNR and CDR2 is FQNEAQ in the germline V gene (reference sequence). The CDR3 length is 16 residues. In DNA form, the CDR3 reads TGTGCCAGCAGCTTAGTGGTTGGGACAGTTAATTCACCCCTCCACTTT. Translation: CASSLVVGTVNSPLHF.

The chain links TRBV29-1 to TRBJ1-4; unclear D gene. CDR3 length equals 12 residues. The germline V gene encodes CDR1 SQVTM and CDR2 ANQGSEA. V was shortened by 6 bases and J by 5 bases, with 10 bases between the two germline ends. Here the CDR3 DNA reads TGCAGCGTCTCCGGGATGAATGAAAAACTGTTTTTT. Amino acid sequence: CSVSGMNEKLFF. Based on the CDR3 plus reference TRBV29-1 and TRBJ1-4, the full variable domain is SAVISQKPSRDICQRGTSLTIQCQVDSQVTMMFWYRQQPGQSLTLIATANQGSEATYESGFVIDKFPISRPNLTFSTLTVSNMSPEDSSIYLCSVSGMNEKLFFGSGTQLSVL.

CDR3 sequence (DNA): TGCGCCAGCAGCCAAGGGACAGGGTACTACGAGCAGTACTTC. Amino acids: CASSQGTGYYEQYF. The chain links TRBV4-3 to TRBJ2-7; TRBD1 matches at 8 bases. The J segment lost 3 bases and the V segment lost 1 base, leaving 2 bases of the junction unmatched. The CDR3 has 14 amino acids. The germline gives CDR1 LGHNA, CDR2 YSLEER.

The chain has TRBV30 and TRBJ1-3; D not certain. Germline lookup yields CDR1 GTSNPN and CDR2 SVGIG (reference sequence). This CDR3 has 16 amino acids. Trimming removed 0 bases at V and 4 bases at J, with 16 bases between. CDR3 region: CAWSVQSLRTGNTIYF. The DNA of the CDR3 is TGTGCCTGGAGTGTACAGTCCCTGCGAACCGGAAACACCATATATTTT.